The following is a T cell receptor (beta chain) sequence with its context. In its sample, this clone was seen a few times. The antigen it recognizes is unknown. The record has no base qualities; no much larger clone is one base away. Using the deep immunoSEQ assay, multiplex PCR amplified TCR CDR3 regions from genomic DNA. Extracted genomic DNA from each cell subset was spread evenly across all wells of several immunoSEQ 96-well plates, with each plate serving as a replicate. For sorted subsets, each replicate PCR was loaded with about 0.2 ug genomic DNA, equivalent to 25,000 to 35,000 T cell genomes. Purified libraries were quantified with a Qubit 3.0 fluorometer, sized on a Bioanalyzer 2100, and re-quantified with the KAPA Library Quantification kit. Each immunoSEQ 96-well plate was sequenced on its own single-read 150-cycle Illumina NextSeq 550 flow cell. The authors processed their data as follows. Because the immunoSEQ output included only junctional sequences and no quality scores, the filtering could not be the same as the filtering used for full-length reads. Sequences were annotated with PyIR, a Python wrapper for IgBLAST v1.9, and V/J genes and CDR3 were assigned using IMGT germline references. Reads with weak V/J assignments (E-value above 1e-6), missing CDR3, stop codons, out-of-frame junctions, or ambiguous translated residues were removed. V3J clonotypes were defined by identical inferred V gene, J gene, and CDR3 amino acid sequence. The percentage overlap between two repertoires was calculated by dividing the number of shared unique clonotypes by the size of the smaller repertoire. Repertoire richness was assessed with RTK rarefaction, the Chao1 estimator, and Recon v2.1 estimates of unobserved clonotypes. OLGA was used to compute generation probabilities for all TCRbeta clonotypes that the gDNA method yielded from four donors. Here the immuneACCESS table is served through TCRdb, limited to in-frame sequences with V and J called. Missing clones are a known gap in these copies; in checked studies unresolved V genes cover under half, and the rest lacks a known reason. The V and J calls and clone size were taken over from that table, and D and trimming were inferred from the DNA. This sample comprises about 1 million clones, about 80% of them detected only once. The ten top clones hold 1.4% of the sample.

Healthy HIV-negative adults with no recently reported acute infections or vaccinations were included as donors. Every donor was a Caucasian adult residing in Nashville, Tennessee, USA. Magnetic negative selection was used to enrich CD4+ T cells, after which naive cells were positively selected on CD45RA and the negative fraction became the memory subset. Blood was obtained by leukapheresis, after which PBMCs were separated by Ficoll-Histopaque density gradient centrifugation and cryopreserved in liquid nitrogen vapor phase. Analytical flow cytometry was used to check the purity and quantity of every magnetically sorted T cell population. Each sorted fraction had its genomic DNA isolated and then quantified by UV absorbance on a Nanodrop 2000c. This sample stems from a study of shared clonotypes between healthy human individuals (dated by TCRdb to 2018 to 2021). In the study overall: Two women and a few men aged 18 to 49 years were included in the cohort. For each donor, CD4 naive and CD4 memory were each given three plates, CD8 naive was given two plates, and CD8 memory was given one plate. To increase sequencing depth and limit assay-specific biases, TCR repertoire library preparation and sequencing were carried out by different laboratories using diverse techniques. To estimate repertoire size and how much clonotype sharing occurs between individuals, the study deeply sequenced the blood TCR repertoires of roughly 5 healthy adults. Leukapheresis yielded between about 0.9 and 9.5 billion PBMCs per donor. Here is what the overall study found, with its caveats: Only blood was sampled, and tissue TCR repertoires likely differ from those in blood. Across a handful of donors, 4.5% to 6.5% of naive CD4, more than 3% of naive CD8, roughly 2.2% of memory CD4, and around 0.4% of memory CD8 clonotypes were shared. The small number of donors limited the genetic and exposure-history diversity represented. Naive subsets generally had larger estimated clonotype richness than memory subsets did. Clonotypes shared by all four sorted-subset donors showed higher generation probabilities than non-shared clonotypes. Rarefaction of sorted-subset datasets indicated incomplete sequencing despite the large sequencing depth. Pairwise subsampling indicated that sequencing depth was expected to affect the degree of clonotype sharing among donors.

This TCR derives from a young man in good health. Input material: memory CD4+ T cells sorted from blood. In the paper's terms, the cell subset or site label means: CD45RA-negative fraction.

The DNA is TGTGCCAGCAACGGCGGGGGCCTACAGGAGACCCAGTACTTC. The encoded protein is CASNGGGLQETQYF. The chain joins TRBV28 to TRBJ2-5; perhaps TRBD2 is the D gene, with 7 bases matching. V loses 7 bases of germline sequence and J loses 5 bases, and the interval between the two ends is 17 bases. CDR1 and CDR2, looked up from the germline V gene, are MDHEN and SYDVKM. The CDR3 covers 14 residues, taking in both the cysteine and the phenylalanine. Kept here is only the CDR3 DNA, which spans 42 bases and is read in frame from base 1. The full variable domain, completed from the reference TRBV28 and TRBJ2-5 proteins outside the CDR3, reads DVKVTQSSRYLVKRTGEKVFLECVQDMDHENMFWYRQDPGLGLRLIYFSYDVKMKEKGDIPEGYSVSREKKERFSLILESASTNQTSMYLCASNGGGLQETQYFGPGTRLLVL.